This T cell receptor beta chain derives from a study of blood T cells in healthy people across ages. Study findings and constraints: The percentage of naive T cells correlated strongly with TCR beta diversity.

This clonotype was seen only a few times. No antigen is known for it. Primed by a sample-barcoded 5' primer and a J-beta primer mix, a second PCR proceeded for roughly 7 to 12 cycles. TCRdb re-analysed the 5' RACE reads in MiXCR, keeping a single row per CDR3 protein. The repertoire holds about 1.1 million distinct CDR3 sequences, around two fifths seen once, with around 13% in the top ten. Germline CDR1 MGHRA, CDR2 YSYEKL. Losses at the gene ends were 4 bases for V and 1 base for J; bases not matched to a gene: 4. The CDR3 contains 15 residues. Donor samples were obtained from healthy Caucasian individuals from Russia, aged about 6 to 90. Every sample had a minimum of 6.5 million PBMCs isolated. Per sample, at least 6 micrograms of total RNA were extracted.

The sample comprised blood. The V gene is TRBV4-1, the J gene TRBJ1-5, with TRBD1 matching over 7 bases. This receptor was identified in a man between 18 and 29 years old in good health. The CDR3 reads CASSPSRGSNQPQHF. The DNA of the CDR3 is TGCGCCAGCAGCCCTTCCAGGGGGAGCAATCAGCCCCAGCATTTT.